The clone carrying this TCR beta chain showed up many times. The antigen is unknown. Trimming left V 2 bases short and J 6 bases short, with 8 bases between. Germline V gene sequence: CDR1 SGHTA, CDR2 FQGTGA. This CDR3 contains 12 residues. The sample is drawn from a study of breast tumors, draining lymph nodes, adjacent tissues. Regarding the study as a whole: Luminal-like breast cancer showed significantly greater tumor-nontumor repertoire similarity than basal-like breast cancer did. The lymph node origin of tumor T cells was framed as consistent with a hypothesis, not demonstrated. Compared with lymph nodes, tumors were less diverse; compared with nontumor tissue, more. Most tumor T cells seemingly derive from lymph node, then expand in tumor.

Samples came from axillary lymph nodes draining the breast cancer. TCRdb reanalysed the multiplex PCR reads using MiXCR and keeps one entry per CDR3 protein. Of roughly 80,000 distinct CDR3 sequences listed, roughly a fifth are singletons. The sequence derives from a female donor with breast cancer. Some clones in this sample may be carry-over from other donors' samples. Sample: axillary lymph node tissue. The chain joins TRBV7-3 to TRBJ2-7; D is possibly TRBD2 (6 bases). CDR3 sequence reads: CASSLSGGEQYF. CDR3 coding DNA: TGTGCCAGCAGCTTATCCGGGGGCGAGCAGTACTTC. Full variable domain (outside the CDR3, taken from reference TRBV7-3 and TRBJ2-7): GAGVSQTPSNKVTEKGKYVELRCDPISGHTALYWYRQSLGQGPEFLIYFQGTGAADDSGLPNDRFFAVRPEGSVSTLKIQRTERGDSAVYLCASSLSGGEQYFGPGTRLTVT.